A selection of T cell receptor beta chains follows, all from one sample in a study of T-cell memory formation after mild COVID-19. TCRdb fed the 5' RACE reads into MiXCR, producing one record per CDR3 protein. The sample lists roughly 610,000 distinct CDR3 sequences, 17% occurring once. Sequences were obtained from PBMCs or a T cell subset sorted from them (not recorded which). These receptors all come from an adult woman who had mild COVID-19 (a few samples of this study predate the infection). Cell type and time point are not known. Each CDR3 is given with its conserved first and last residue. A D gene is named only where the DNA matches it firmly. Size is stated for part of the rows, as once, few or many counts, or as a class when the clone is expanded.

abundance,v_gene,j_gene,d_gene,CDR3nt,CDR3aa
.,TRBV2,TRBJ2-7,.,TGTGCCAGCAGTGGAGACGGGGAGAATTCCTACGAGCAGTACTTC,CASSGDGENSYEQYF
.,TRBV4-2,TRBJ2-2,.,TGTGCCAGCAGCCAAGATCCCCAAGGGGAGCTCACCGGGGAGCTGTTTTTT,CASSQDPQGELTGELFF
.,TRBV4-2,TRBJ1-2,.,TGTGCCAGCAGCCAAGATAGGCAGGGGAAGTATGGCTACACCTTC,CASSQDRQGKYGYTF
many,TRBV12-3/TRBV12-4,TRBJ2-5,TRBD2,TGTGCCAGCACCTTCCGGGAGGGGGGAGAGACCCAGTACTTC,CASTFREGGETQYF
few,TRBV29-1,TRBJ1-5,.,TGCAGCGTTTTATGGGGGTCCGATCAGCCCCAGCATTTT,CSVLWGSDQPQHF
few,TRBV6-1,TRBJ2-7,.,TGTGCCAGCAGTGAACGTTTGCGCAGGGCGGAAAGCGAGCAGTACTTC,CASSERLRRAESEQYF
.,TRBV6-1,TRBJ1-3,.,TGTGCCAGCAGTGATGGGGGCCACTCTGGAAACACCATATATTTT,CASSDGGHSGNTIYF
few,TRBV15,TRBJ2-2,TRBD1,TGTGCCACCAGCAGAAGTACCCCAAACCCGGGACAGGGTGGGGAGCTGTTTTTT,CATSRSTPNPGQGGELFF
.,TRBV12-3/TRBV12-4,TRBJ2-7,TRBD1,TGTGCCAGCAGTCGGACAGGACGTGTCGAAGAGCAGTACTTC,CASSRTGRVEEQYF
.,TRBV9,TRBJ2-3,.,TGTGCCAGCAGCCCTCGGACAGGGAGGGGGGATACGCAGTATTTT,CASSPRTGRGDTQYF
.,TRBV20-1,TRBJ1-1,TRBD1,TGCAGTGCCGGCACAGGGGGGGACACTGAAGCTTTCTTT,CSAGTGGDTEAFF
many,TRBV5-8,TRBJ1-1,.,TGTGCCAGCAGCTTTAGATCAGGACGAGGGAACACTGAAGCTTTCTTT,CASSFRSGRGNTEAFF
many,TRBV27,TRBJ2-1,.,TGTGCCAGCAGTATGCGAGTCCTCTCCTACAATGAGCAGTTCTTC,CASSMRVLSYNEQFF
many,TRBV7-9,TRBJ2-4,.,TGTGCCAGCAGCTTAGAAGTTGGGGATCACAAAAACATTCAGTACTTC,CASSLEVGDHKNIQYF
.,TRBV7-9,TRBJ1-2,TRBD1,TGTGCCAGCAGCTCGGGACAGGTGACTAACTATGGCTACACCTTC,CASSSGQVTNYGYTF
few,TRBV29-1,TRBJ1-2,.,TGCAGCGCTCAGGACAGAACCTATGGCTACACCTTC,CSAQDRTYGYTF
.,TRBV12-5,TRBJ2-1,TRBD2,TGTGCTAGTGGTCCGAAAGGACTAGCGGGAGGGCCCTACAATGAGCAGTTCTTC,CASGPKGLAGGPYNEQFF
few,TRBV6-5,TRBJ1-2,.,TGTGCCAGCAGTTACCAGTACGGATCCCGAGGCTACACCTTC,CASSYQYGSRGYTF
.,TRBV2,TRBJ2-7,.,TGTGCCAGCAGTGAATACCGGGGCATTTCCTACGAGCAGTACTTC,CASSEYRGISYEQYF
once,TRBV20-1,TRBJ1-2,.,TGCAGTGCTAGATCCACAGGGTTGTCCTATGGCTACACCTTC,CSARSTGLSYGYTF
.,TRBV29-1,TRBJ1-5,TRBD1,TGCAGCGTTGGAGGAGGGACAGGGGATCAGCCCCAGCATTTT,CSVGGGTGDQPQHF
.,TRBV5-1,TRBJ2-2,TRBD1,TGCGCCAGCAGCGCTACAGGGGTTCGGGACACCGGGGAGCTGTTTTTT,CASSATGVRDTGELFF
.,TRBV5-1,TRBJ1-1,.,TGCGCCAGCAGCTTGCAGGGGTTGGCTGAAGCTTTCTTT,CASSLQGLAEAFF
.,TRBV7-2,TRBJ2-7,.,TGTGCCAGCAGCTTACGTACCAGGGGTCCAAGTGAGCAGTACTTC,CASSLRTRGPSEQYF
many,TRBV6-1,TRBJ2-2,TRBD1,TGTGCCAGCCCCTCATGGGGGACAGGGAGTACCGGGGAGCTGTTTTTT,CASPSWGTGSTGELFF
few,TRBV20-1,TRBJ1-2,.,TGCAGTGCTAGAGACCTCTCCGGCTACACCTTC,CSARDLSGYTF
.,TRBV2,TRBJ2-2,TRBD2,TGTGCCTCAAACTCCGGGACTAGCGGACTAACCGGTACCGGGGAGCTGTTTTTT,CASNSGTSGLTGTGELFF
few,TRBV7-9,TRBJ1-3,TRBD1,TGTGCCAGCAGGTCGACAGGGGGCTCTGGAAACACCATATATTTT,CASRSTGGSGNTIYF
.,TRBV7-2,TRBJ2-3,.,TGTGCCAGCAGGAAACGGTGGGGGAACTCAGATACGCAGTATTTT,CASRKRWGNSDTQYF
few,TRBV6-5,TRBJ1-2,.,TGTGCCAGCAGAGACCGGGACAAGGATACCTATGGCTACACCTTC,CASRDRDKDTYGYTF
few,TRBV10-3,TRBJ2-5,TRBD1,TGTGCCATCAGCCTGGACAGGTGGGAGACCCAGTACTTC,CAISLDRWETQYF
few,TRBV5-1,TRBJ2-5,.,TGCGCCAGCAGCTTTAAGCCAGGACAAGAGACCCAGTACTTC,CASSFKPGQETQYF
few,TRBV5-5,TRBJ1-1,.,TGTGCCAGCAGCTCGACCCCCCTGGGACACACGAACACTGAAGCTTTCTTT,CASSSTPLGHTNTEAFF
few,TRBV27,TRBJ2-1,.,TGTGCCAGCAGTGCGGATGGGTCCTACAATGAGCAGTTCTTC,CASSADGSYNEQFF
.,TRBV7-8,TRBJ2-1,TRBD1,TGTGCCAGCAGCTTACGGACAGGGAAACAGTTCTTC,CASSLRTGKQFF
few,TRBV27,TRBJ1-2,.,TGTGCCAGCAGTTTAATAGCCGGCTATGGCTACACCTTC,CASSLIAGYGYTF
.,TRBV15,TRBJ1-5,.,TGTGCCACAGGGATTAAGGGTAATGTCAATCAGCCCCAGCATTTT,CATGIKGNVNQPQHF
.,TRBV3-1,TRBJ1-2,.,TGTGCCAGCAGCCCCGGCGGAGCGGGTGGCTACACCTTC,CASSPGGAGGYTF
.,TRBV29-1,TRBJ1-1,TRBD1,TGCAGCGCCTGGGACAGGGTGAACACTGAAGCTTTCTTT,CSAWDRVNTEAFF
many,TRBV7-9,TRBJ2-3,.,TGTGCCAGCAGCTTGAACCAGCGGGCAGATACGCAGTATTTT,CASSLNQRADTQYF
many,TRBV7-8,TRBJ2-7,TRBD1,TGTGCCAGCAGTCTAGTAATTACTCCGACAGGGGGCTCCTACGAGCAGTACTTC,CASSLVITPTGGSYEQYF
few,TRBV5-5,TRBJ2-7,.,TGTGCCAGCAGCTTGAGCGCGGACGAGCAGTACTTC,CASSLSADEQYF